A single sample is the source of the 30 T cell receptor beta chains below, sequenced in a study of blood T cell repertoires in COVID-19. Some clones are missing from TCRdb's copy, which holds only in-frame ones; the method was immunoSEQ multiplex PCR. Of around 280,000 clones detected, 89% appear once; the ten largest clones hold 1.5% to 2%. Sequenced material: PBMCs or T cells enriched from blood (not recorded which). These receptors were collected from a woman aged 40 to 50 who had recovered from COVID-19.

This chain links TRBV4-1 with TRBJ2-7; 8 positions match TRBD2. The CDR3 totals 14 residues. Unmatched junction bases numbered 7, after V lost 6 bases and J lost 3 bases. Germline V gene sequence: CDR1 MGHRA, CDR2 YSYEKL. The CDR3 sequence: CASRTRLASYEQYF. DNA of the CDR3: TGCGCCAGCAGGACCCGACTAGCGAGCTACGAGCAGTACTTC.

This clone was detected only a few times. The rearrangement joins TRBV9 to TRBJ2-3; 7 bases fit TRBD1. There are 14 residues in the CDR3. Losses at the gene ends were 6 bases for V and 0 bases for J; bases not matched to a gene: 4. In germline, CDR1 is SGDLS, CDR2 YYNGEE. In nucleotides, the CDR3 is TGTGCCAGCAACCCGACAGGGAGCACAGATACGCAGTATTTT. Protein sequence: CASNPTGSTDTQYF.

This clone was detected once. The gene calls are TRBV27 and TRBJ1-4, with 8 bases fitting TRBD1. CDR1 is MNHEY and CDR2 is SMNVEV in the germline V gene (reference sequence). The length of the CDR3 is 15 residues. V lost 5 bases, J lost 7 bases, and 9 bases stayed unmatched. The CDR3 sequence is CASSGTGGRREKLFF. CDR3 nucleotide sequence: TGTGCCAGCAGTGGAACAGGGGGTCGTCGTGAAAAACTGTTTTTT.

The chain recombines TRBV18 with TRBJ1-4; D ambiguous. Trimming stripped 3 bases from V and 7 bases from J, with 9 bases between. CDR1 KGHSH and CDR2 LQKENI come from the germline V gene. This CDR3 region has 13 residues. In DNA, the CDR3 is TGTGCCAGCTCACCGAACAACCGTGAAAAACTGTTTTTT. This gives the protein CASSPNNREKLFF.

V is TRBV5-1 and J is TRBJ2-7; 12 bases match TRBD2. Germline CDR1 SGHRS, CDR2 YFSETQ. CDR3 length equals 17 residues. With V trimmed by 0 bases and J by 5 bases, 9 bases remained unmatched. The CDR3 spells CASSLAGLAGGPHEQYF. CDR3 DNA: TGCGCCAGCAGCTTGGCCGGGCTAGCGGGGGGGCCCCACGAGCAGTACTTC. The full variable domain, completed using reference TRBV5-1 and TRBJ2-7, is KAGVTQTPRYLIKTRGQQVTLSCSPISGHRSVSWYQQTPGQGLQFLFEYFSETQRNKGNFPGRFSGRQFSNSRSEMNVSTLELGDSALYLCASSLAGLAGGPHEQYFGPGTRLTVT.

This clone was found once. V usage is TRBV30 and J usage is TRBJ2-7, with 9 bases identical to TRBD1. The CDR3 runs to 13 residues. The junction had 5 bases not matched to a gene; V was cut back by 5 bases and J by 3 bases. Germline loops: CDR1 GTSNPN, CDR2 SVGIG (reference sequence). In nucleotides, the CDR3 is TGTGCCTGGGGCGGACAGGGGTACTACGAGCAGTACTTC. It is translated as CAWGGQGYYEQYF.

J is TRBJ1-2 and V is TRBV4-2, with D possibly matching TRBD1 (5 bases). The CDR3 consists of 13 residues. CDR1 LGHNA and CDR2 YNFKEQ come from the germline V gene. Trimming took off 0 bases at V and 8 bases at J, with 10 bases between the two ends. The CDR3 loop reads CASSQDRAGGYTF. The CDR3 DNA is TGTGCCAGCAGCCAAGACAGGGCGGGAGGCTACACCTTC.

The chain carries TRBV30 and TRBJ1-6; D unclear. With 7 bases removed from V and 4 bases from J, the gap between germline ends came to 14 bases. CDR1 and CDR2 from the germline V gene are GTSNPN and SVGIG (reference sequence). CDR3 size: 14 residues. CDR3 in amino acids: CAFLRDPYNSPLHF. The CDR3 DNA follows: TGTGCCTTTCTCCGGGATCCTTATAATTCACCCCTCCACTTT. Variable domain in full (rest from reference TRBV30 and TRBJ1-6): SQTIHQWPATLVQPVGSPLSLECTVEGTSNPNLYWYRQAAGRGLQLLFYSVGIGQISSEVPQNLSASRPQDRQFILSSKKLLLSDSGFYLCAFLRDPYNSPLHFGNGTRLTVT.

This clone came up once. The V gene is TRBV6-2 or TRBV6-3, the J gene TRBJ2-1, with D possibly matching TRBD2 (6 bases). Trimming took off 2 bases at V and 5 bases at J, with 16 bases between the two ends. This CDR3 has 16 residues. Germline V gene sequence: CDR1 MNHEY, CDR2 SVGEGT. DNA of the CDR3: TGTGCCAGCAGTTACCCCATAGCGGCAAGGGACAATGAGCAGTTCTTC. This codes for CASSYPIAARDNEQFF.

This chain connects TRBV13 to TRBJ1-4; D might be TRBD1 (6 bases). This CDR3 spans 15 amino acids. V lost 8 bases and J lost 4, with 17 bases in between. Germline lookup yields CDR1 PRHDT and CDR2 FYEKMQ (reference sequence). CDR3 sequence reads: CASGTRRGDNEKLFF. The CDR3 coding sequence is TGTGCCAGCGGGACCCGCAGGGGTGATAATGAAAAACTGTTTTTT.

V and J are TRBV18 and TRBJ2-7; 9 bases match TRBD2. There are 13 residues in the CDR3. Per germline, CDR1 KGHSH and CDR2 LQKENI. The V segment lost 6 bases and the J segment 12 bases; nucleotides outside the gene matches: 12. The CDR3 is CASSPLWREGLYF. The CDR3 coding sequence is TGTGCCAGCTCCCCCCTTTGGCGGGAGGGACTGTACTTC.

This clone was seen only once. The rearrangement links TRBV5-1 to TRBJ2-2, with 7 bases identical to TRBD2. The CDR3 sequence is 16 residues long. Trimming at V came to 1 base and at J to 2 bases, leaving 5 bases not matched to a gene. CDR1 is SGHRS and CDR2 is YFSETQ in the germline V gene. DNA for the CDR3: TGCGCCAGCAGCTTGTTAAGCGGGATTAACACCGGGGAGCTGTTTTTT. It yields the protein CASSLLSGINTGELFF.

This rearrangement joins TRBV30 to TRBJ2-2, with D tentatively TRBD2 (6 bases). The CDR3 runs 18 residues. Germline CDR1 reads GTSNPN; CDR2 reads SVGIG (reference sequence). V gave up 0 bases and J gave up 0 bases, with 17 bases separating them. The CDR3 sequence is CAWSVRPLAPANTGELFF. As DNA, the CDR3 is TGTGCCTGGAGTGTACGCCCCCTAGCGCCCGCGAACACCGGGGAGCTGTTTTTT.

This clone was seen only once. The V gene is TRBV5-4, the J gene TRBJ1-2, with D tentatively TRBD1 (5 bases). CDR1 is SGHNT and CDR2 is YYREEE in the germline V gene (reference sequence). The V gene lost 4 bases and the J gene lost 13 bases, with 23 bases spanning the gap. The CDR3 totals 14 residues. CDR3 region: CASSPSQQDELSTF. The DNA for the CDR3 is TGTGCCAGCAGCCCCTCTCAACAGGATGAACTATCCACCTTC.

This chain uses TRBV27 with TRBJ2-5; the match to TRBD2 covers 11 bases. CDR1 and CDR2 (germline): MNHEY, SMNVEV (reference sequence). There are 16 residues in the CDR3. The trim removed 4 bases at V and 5 bases at J, leaving 9 bases unmatched. As DNA, the CDR3 is TGTGCCAGCAGTTACCATAGCGGGGGGGCCAGGGAGACCCAGTACTTC. It translates to CASSYHSGGARETQYF.

This clone showed up just a few times. The chain recombines TRBV6-6 with TRBJ1-1; D is unclear. V was cut by 0 bases and J by 0 bases, with 8 bases left in between. Germline assignment: CDR1 MNHNY and CDR2 SVGAGI (reference sequence). The CDR3 runs 15 residues. Here the CDR3 DNA reads TGTGCCAGCAGTTACTCTTTCGGGATGAACACTGAAGCTTTCTTT. This translates into CASSYSFGMNTEAFF.

The gene calls are TRBV27 and TRBJ1-6, with D unresolved. Germline CDR1 is MNHEY and CDR2 is SMNVEV (reference sequence). The CDR3 sequence is 14 residues long. The V end was cut by 1 base, the J end by 6 bases, with 7 bases between. As DNA, the CDR3 is TGTGCCAGCAGTTTATATGCACTTAATTCACCCCTCCACTTT. Encoded protein: CASSLYALNSPLHF.

This sequence joins TRBV20-1 and TRBJ1-2, with D perhaps TRBD1 (5 bases). Trimming stripped 3 bases from V and 4 bases from J, with 15 bases between. Germline CDR1 DFQATT, CDR2 SNEGSKA (reference sequence). CDR3 length equals 14 residues. CDR3 amino acids: CSASEPGVVYGYTF. The CDR3, as DNA: TGCAGTGCTAGTGAACCGGGGGTAGTCTATGGCTACACCTTC.

The chain carries TRBV6-5 and TRBJ1-4; 7 bases match TRBD1. The CDR3 has 15 amino acids. J gave up 8 bases and V 6 bases, and 12 bases lay outside the gene matches. Germline values: CDR1 MNHEY, CDR2 SVGAGI. The CDR3 loop reads CASRKTRTGNEKLFF. The CDR3 DNA reads TGTGCCAGCAGGAAGACCCGGACAGGAAACGAAAAACTGTTTTTT.

This clone was counted once. The chain couples TRBV4-3 to TRBJ2-1, with TRBD1 matching over 11 bases. Germline values: CDR1 LGHNA, CDR2 YSLEER. The CDR3 spans 16 residues. The V and J ends lost 0 bases and 10 bases, in that order; junction bases with no gene match: 8. CDR3 residues: CASSQEGGQGVREQFF. Written as DNA, the CDR3 is TGCGCCAGCAGCCAAGAGGGGGGACAGGGGGTACGGGAGCAGTTCTTC.

The chain links TRBV7-8 to TRBJ2-6; 8 bases map to TRBD1. The CDR3 consists of 17 residues. Germline loops: CDR1 SGHVS, CDR2 FQNEAQ. V dropped 5 bases and J dropped 2; count of bases not matched to a gene: 8. CDR3 nucleotides: TGTGCCAGCAGCACGCGACAGGGGCCCGCTGGGGCCAACGTCCTGACTTTC. It encodes CASSTRQGPAGANVLTF.

The V gene is TRBV30, the J gene TRBJ1-5, with 11 bases fitting TRBD1. Trimming removed 6 bases from V and 4 bases from J; junction bases left unmatched: 11. CDR1 GTSNPN and CDR2 SVGIG come from the germline V gene (reference sequence). The CDR3 sequence is 16 residues long. Here the CDR3 reads CACSMGTGGPNQPQHF. The DNA of the CDR3 is TGTGCCTGTAGTATGGGGACAGGGGGTCCGAATCAGCCCCAGCATTTT.

The J gene is TRBJ2-2, the V gene TRBV3-1 (or the pseudogene TRBV3-2); a possible D gene is TRBD2 (6 bases). Trimming left V 4 bases short and J 1 base short, with 13 bases between. This CDR3 has 16 residues. The germline gives CDR1 LGHDT, CDR2 YNNKEL (reference sequence). Written as DNA, the CDR3 is TGTGCCAGCAGCCTTCGGATTAGCGGGAACACCGGGGAGCTGTTTTTT. Amino acids: CASSLRISGNTGELFF.

This chain uses TRBV5-1 with TRBJ1-3, with D possibly being TRBD1 (5 bases). V gave up 2 bases and J gave up 4 bases, with 7 bases separating them. The length of the CDR3 is 13 residues. Germline V gene sequence: CDR1 SGHRS, CDR2 YFSETQ. The CDR3 coding sequence is TGCGCCAGCAGCTTCAACAGGGGAAACACCATATATTTT. It translates to CASSFNRGNTIYF.

This sequence joins TRBV2 and TRBJ2-7; tentative D call: TRBD1 (5 bases). Germline V CDR1 and CDR2: SNHLY, FYNNEI. V lost 9 bases and J 3 bases, leaving 9 bases between the germline ends. The CDR3 sequence is 11 residues long. CDR3 DNA sequence: TGTGCCAGTCGCCAGGGCTACGAGCAGTACTTC. Its translation is CASRQGYEQYF.

J is TRBJ2-5 and V is TRBV5-4; 13 nucleotides align to TRBD2. The germline V gene encodes CDR1 SGHNT and CDR2 YYREEE (reference sequence). This CDR3 region has 15 residues. Trimming removed 6 bases from V and 6 bases from J; junction bases left unmatched: 8. The CDR3 loop is CASNILAGGPQTQYF. The CDR3, as DNA: TGTGCCAGCAACATACTAGCGGGAGGGCCACAGACCCAGTACTTC.

The V gene is TRBV7-2, the J gene TRBJ2-7; a possible D gene is TRBD1 (5 bases). There are 13 residues in the CDR3. Germline V gene sequence: CDR1 SGHTA, CDR2 FQGNSA. V was pared by 1 base and J by 3 bases, with 7 bases between. The CDR3 nucleotides are TGTGCCAGCAGCTTAGAGGGGAACTACGAGCAGTACTTC. Protein product: CASSLEGNYEQYF.

Only a few counts were recorded for this clone. Different DNA sequences within this sample yield the same CDR3. The genes are TRBV7-2 and TRBJ1-4; D remains ambiguous. Per the germline V gene, CDR1 is SGHTA and CDR2 is FQGNSA. CDR3 length: 13 amino acids. V lost 1 base, J lost 6 bases, and 6 bases lay in between. The CDR3 sequence is CASSLVADEKLFF. CDR3 coding DNA: TGTGCCAGCAGCTTAGTGGCGGATGAAAAACTGTTTTTT. The full variable domain, completed using reference TRBV7-2 and TRBJ1-4, is GAGVSQSPSNKVTEKGKDVELRCDPISGHTALYWYRQSLGQGLEFLIYFQGNSAPDKSGLPSDRFSAERTGGSVSTLTIQRTQQEDSAVYLCASSLVADEKLFFGSGTQLSVL.

This chain links TRBV24-1 with TRBJ1-2; D is uncertain. Germline lookup yields CDR1 KGHDR and CDR2 SFDVKD. This CDR3 has 12 residues. The V and J ends lost 4 bases and 7 bases respectively, with 9 bases between them. The CDR3, as DNA: TGTGCCACCAGTGACCCCAGAGGTGGCTACACCTTC. Its protein is CATSDPRGGYTF.

Worth noting for this clone: One junction end does not reproduce the germline sequence, and a read error may be involved. The V call is TRBV7-7, the J call TRBJ2-3; D might be TRBD1 (5 bases). CDR3 length equals 15 residues. In germline, CDR1 is SSHAT, CDR2 FNYEAQ (reference sequence). The CDR3 region has the DNA TGTGCTAGCAGGCCCTTAGGGGTGGGCACAGATACGCAGTATTTT. Translated, it gives CASRPLGVGTDTQYF.